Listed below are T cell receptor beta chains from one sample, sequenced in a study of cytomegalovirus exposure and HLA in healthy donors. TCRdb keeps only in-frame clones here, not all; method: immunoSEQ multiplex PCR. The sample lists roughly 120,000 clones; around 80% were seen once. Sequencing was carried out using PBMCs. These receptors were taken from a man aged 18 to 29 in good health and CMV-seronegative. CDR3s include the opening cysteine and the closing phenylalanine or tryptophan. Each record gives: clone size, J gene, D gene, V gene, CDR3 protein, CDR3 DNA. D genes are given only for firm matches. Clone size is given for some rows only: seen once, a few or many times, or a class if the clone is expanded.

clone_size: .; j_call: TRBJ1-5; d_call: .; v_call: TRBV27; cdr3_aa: CATSDNGVNQPQHF; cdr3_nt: TGTGCCACCTCGGACAATGGAGTGAATCAGCCCCAGCATTTT
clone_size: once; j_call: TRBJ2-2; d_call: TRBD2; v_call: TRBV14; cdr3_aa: CASSQVISGRPNTGELFF; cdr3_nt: TGTGCCAGCAGCCAAGTGATTAGCGGGAGGCCGAACACCGGGGAGCTGTTTTTT
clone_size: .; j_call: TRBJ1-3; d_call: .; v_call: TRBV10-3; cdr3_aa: CAISEIGVGNTIYF; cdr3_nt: TGTGCCATCAGTGAGATCGGGGTCGGAAACACCATATATTTT
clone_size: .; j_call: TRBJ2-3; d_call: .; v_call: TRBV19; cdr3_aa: CASSMVAGDTQYF; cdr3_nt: TGTGCCAGTAGTATGGTAGCTGGAGATACGCAGTATTTT
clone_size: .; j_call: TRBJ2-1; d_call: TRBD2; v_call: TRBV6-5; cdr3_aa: CASSYFASGIHEQFF; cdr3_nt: TGTGCCAGCAGTTACTTCGCTAGCGGGATTCATGAGCAGTTCTTC
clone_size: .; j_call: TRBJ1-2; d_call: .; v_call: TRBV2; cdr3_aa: CASSDGGDRINYGYTF; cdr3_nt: TGTGCCAGCAGTGATGGGGGAGACAGGATTAACTATGGCTACACCTTC
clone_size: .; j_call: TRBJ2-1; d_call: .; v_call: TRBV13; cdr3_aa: CASTRLFEQFF; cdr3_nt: TGTGCCAGCACCAGACTCTTTGAGCAGTTCTTC
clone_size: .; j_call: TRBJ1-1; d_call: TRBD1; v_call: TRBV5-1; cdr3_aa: CASSPPRQGGMNTEAFF; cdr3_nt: TGCGCCAGCAGCCCGCCCCGGCAGGGGGGTATGAACACTGAAGCTTTCTTT
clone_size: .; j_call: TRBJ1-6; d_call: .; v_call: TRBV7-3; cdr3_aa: CASSQDYNSPLHF; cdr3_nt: TGTGCCAGCAGCCAGGATTATAATTCACCCCTCCACTTT
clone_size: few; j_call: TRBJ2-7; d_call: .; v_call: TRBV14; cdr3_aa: CASSQVQGTEQYF; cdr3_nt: TGTGCCAGCAGCCAAGTGCAGGGGACCGAGCAGTACTTC
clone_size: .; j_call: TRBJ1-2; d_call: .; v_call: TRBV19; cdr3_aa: CASSHRQRGRYGYTF; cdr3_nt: TGTGCCAGTAGCCACCGACAGAGAGGACGCTATGGCTACACCTTC
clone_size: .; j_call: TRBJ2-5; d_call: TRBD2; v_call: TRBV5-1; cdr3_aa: CASSTGIAGGGETQYF; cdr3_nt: TGCGCCAGCAGCACGGGCATAGCGGGAGGGGGAGAGACCCAGTACTTC
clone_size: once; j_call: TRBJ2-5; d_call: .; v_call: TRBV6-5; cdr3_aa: CASSYTVQETQYF; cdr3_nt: TGTGCCAGCAGTTATACGGTTCAAGAGACCCAGTACTTC
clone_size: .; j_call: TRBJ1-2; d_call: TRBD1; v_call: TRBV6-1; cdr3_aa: CASRTGEAGNYGYTF; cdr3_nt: TGTGCCAGCAGGACAGGGGAGGCAGGGAACTATGGCTACACCTTC
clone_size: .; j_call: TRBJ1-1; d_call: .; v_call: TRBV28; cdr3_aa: CASTLAGRWGGLNTEAFF; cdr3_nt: TGTGCCAGCACCCTGGCGGGTCGATGGGGGGGCCTGAACACTGAAGCTTTCTTT
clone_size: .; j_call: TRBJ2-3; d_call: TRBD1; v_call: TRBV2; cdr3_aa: CASSPGGQGTDTQYF; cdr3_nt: TGTGCCAGCAGTCCAGGGGGACAGGGGACAGATACGCAGTATTTT
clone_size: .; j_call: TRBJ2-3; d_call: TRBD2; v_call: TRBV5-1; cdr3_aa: CASSLTSGGTDTQYF; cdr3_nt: TGCGCCAGCAGCTTGACTAGCGGGGGTACAGATACGCAGTATTTT
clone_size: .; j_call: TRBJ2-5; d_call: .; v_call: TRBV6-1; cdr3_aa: CASSENRRIRETQYF; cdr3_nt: TGTGCCAGCAGTGAGAACAGGAGAATAAGGGAGACCCAGTACTTC
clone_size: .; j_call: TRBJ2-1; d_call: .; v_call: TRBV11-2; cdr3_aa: CASSYRVSYNEQFF; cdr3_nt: TGTGCCAGCAGCTATCGGGTTTCCTACAATGAGCAGTTCTTC
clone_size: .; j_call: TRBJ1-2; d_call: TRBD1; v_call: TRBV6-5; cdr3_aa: CASSSETQGIYGYTF; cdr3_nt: TGTGCCAGCAGCTCGGAGACACAGGGGATATATGGCTACACCTTC
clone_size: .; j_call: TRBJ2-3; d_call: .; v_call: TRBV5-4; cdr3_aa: CASSLWSADTQYF; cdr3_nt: TGTGCCAGCAGCTTGTGGAGTGCAGATACGCAGTATTTT
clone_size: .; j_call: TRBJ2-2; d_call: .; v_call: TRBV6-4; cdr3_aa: CASSGLIWGNTGELFF; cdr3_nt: TGTGCCAGCAGCGGACTCATATGGGGGAACACCGGGGAGCTGTTTTTT
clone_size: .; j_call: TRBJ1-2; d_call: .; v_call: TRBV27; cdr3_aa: CASSLGPFPNYGYTF; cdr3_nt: TGTGCCAGCAGTTTAGGGCCATTCCCTAACTATGGCTACACCTTC
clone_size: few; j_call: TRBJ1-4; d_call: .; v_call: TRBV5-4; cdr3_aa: CASSSRAATNEKLFF; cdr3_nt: TGTGCCAGCAGCTCGAGGGCAGCAACTAATGAAAAACTGTTTTTT
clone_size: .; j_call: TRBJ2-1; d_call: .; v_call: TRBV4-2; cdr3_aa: CASSQQEHDNEQFF; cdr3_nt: TGTGCCAGCAGCCAACAAGAACACGACAATGAGCAGTTCTTC
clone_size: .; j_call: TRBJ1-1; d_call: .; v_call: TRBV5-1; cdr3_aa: CASSSSLVGNTEAFF; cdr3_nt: TGCGCCAGCAGCTCCTCGTTAGTTGGGAACACTGAAGCTTTCTTT
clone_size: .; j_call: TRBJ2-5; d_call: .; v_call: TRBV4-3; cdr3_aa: CASSQGVQETQYF; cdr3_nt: TGCGCCAGCAGCCAAGGCGTCCAAGAGACCCAGTACTTC
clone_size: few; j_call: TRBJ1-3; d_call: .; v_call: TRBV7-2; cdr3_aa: CASSLELAGSHGNTIYF; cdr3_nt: TGTGCCAGCAGCTTAGAATTAGCAGGGTCTCATGGAAACACCATATATTTT
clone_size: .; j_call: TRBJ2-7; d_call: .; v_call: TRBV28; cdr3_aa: CASIPRVGSGYEQYF; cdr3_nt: TGTGCCAGCATCCCCCGGGTCGGGTCGGGCTACGAGCAGTACTTC
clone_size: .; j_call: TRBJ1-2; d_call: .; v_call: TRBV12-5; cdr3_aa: CASGLGQVIGYTF; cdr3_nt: TGTGCTAGTGGTTTGGGGCAGGTTATTGGCTACACCTTC
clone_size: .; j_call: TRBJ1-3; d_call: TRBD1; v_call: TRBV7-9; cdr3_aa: CASSPSSDRGYTIYF; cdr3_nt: TGTGCCAGCAGCCCGAGTTCGGACAGGGGGTACACCATATATTTT